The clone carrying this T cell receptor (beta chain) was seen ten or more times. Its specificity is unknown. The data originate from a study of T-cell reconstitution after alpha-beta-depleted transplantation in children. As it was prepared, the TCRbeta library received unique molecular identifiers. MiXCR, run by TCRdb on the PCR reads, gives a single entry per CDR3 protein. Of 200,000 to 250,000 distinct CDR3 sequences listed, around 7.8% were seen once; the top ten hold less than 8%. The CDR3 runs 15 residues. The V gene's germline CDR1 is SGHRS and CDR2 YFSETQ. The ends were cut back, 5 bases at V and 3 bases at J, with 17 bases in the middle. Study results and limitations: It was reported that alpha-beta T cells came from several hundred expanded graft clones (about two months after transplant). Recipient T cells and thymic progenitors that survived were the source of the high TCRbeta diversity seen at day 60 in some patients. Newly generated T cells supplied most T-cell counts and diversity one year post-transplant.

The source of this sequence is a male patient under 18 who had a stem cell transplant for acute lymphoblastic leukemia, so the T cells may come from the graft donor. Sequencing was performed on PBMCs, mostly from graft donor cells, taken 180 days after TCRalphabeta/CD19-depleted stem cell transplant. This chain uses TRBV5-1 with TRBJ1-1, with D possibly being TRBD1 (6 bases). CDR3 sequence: CASRTAGTYYTEAFF. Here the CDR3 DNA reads TGCGCCAGCAGGACTGCCGGGACATACTACACTGAAGCTTTCTTT.